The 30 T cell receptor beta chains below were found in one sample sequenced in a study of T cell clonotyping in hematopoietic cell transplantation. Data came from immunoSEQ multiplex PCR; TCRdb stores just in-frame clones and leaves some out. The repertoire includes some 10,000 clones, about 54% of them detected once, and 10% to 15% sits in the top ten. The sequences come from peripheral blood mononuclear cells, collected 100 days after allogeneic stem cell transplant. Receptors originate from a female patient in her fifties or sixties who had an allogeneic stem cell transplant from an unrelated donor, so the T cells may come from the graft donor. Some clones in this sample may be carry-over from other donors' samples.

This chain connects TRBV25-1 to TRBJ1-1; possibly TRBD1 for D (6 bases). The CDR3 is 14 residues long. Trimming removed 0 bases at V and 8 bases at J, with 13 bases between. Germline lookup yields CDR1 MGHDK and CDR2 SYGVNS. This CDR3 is CASSEYGRQAEAFF. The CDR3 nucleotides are TGTGCCAGCAGTGAATACGGGAGACAGGCCGAAGCTTTCTTT.

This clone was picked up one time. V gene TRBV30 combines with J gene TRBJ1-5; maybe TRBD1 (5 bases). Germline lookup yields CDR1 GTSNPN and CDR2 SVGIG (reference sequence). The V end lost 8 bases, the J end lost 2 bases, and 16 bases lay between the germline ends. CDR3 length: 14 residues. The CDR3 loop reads CAISAGRGNQPQHF. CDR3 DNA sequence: TGTGCCATTAGCGCAGGGCGAGGCAATCAGCCCCAGCATTTT.

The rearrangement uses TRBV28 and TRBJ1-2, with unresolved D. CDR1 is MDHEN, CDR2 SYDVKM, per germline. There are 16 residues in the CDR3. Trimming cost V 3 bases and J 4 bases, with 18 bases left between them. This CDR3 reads CASSFRPGGSVYGYTF. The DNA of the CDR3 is TGTGCCAGCAGTTTCCGCCCCGGCGGGAGTGTCTATGGCTACACCTTC.

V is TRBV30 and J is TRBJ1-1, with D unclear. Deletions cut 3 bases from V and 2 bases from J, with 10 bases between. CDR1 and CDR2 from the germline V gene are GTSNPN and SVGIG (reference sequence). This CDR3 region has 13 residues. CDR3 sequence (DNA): TGTGCCTGGAGCGTAGCAGATAACACTGAAGCTTTCTTT. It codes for CAWSVADNTEAFF.

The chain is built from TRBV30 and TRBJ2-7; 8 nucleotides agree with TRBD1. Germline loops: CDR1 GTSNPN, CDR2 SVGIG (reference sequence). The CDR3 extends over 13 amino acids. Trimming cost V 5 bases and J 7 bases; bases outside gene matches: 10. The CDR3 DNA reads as TGTGCCTGGGCCAAGGACAGGGTGGGGGAGCAGTACTTC. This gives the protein CAWAKDRVGEQYF.

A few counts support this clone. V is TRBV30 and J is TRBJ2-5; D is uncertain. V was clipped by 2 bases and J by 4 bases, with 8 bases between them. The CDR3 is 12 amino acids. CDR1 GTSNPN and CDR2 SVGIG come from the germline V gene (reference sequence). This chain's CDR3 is CAWSTSGETQYF. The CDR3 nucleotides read TGTGCCTGGAGTACCTCGGGAGAGACCCAGTACTTC.

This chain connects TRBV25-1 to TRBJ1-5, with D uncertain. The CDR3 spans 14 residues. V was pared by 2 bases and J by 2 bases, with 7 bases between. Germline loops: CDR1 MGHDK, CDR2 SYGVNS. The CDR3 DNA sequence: TGTGCCAGCAGTGAAAGCCAAGGCAATCAGCCCCAGCATTTT. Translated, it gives CASSESQGNQPQHF.

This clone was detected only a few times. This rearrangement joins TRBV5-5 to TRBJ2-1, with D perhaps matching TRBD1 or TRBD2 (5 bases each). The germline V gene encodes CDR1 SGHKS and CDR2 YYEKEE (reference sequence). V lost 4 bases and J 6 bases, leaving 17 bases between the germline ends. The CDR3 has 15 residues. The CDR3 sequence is CASSPQARDLNEQFF. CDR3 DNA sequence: TGTGCCAGCAGCCCACAGGCTCGGGACCTCAATGAGCAGTTCTTC.

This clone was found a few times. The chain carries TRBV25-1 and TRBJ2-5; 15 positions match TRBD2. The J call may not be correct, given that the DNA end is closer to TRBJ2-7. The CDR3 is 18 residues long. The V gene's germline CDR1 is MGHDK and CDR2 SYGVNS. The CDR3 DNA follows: TGTGCCAGCAGTGATCCTTCCGGGACTAGCGGGAGGACGTACGAGCAGTACTTC. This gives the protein CASSDPSGTSGRTYEQYF.

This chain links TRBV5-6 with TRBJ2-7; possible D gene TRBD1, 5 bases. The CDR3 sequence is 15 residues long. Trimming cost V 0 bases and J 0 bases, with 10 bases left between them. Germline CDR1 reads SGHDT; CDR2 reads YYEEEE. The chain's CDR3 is CASSLVGQGSYEQYF. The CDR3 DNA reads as TGTGCCAGCAGCTTGGTGGGCCAGGGCTCCTACGAGCAGTACTTC.

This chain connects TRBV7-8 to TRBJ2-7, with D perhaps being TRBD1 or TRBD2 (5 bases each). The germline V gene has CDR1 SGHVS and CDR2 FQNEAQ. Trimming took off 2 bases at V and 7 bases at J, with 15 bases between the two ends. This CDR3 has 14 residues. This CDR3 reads CASSLRQLPGEQYF. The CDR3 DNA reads TGTGCCAGCAGCTTAAGACAGCTACCGGGAGAGCAGTACTTC.

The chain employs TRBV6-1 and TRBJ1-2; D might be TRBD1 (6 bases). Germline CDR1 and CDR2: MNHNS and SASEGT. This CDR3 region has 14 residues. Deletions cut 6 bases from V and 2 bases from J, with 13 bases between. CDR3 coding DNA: TGTGCCAGCAGCCCATCCCAGGGGAACTATGGCTACACCTTC. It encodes CASSPSQGNYGYTF.

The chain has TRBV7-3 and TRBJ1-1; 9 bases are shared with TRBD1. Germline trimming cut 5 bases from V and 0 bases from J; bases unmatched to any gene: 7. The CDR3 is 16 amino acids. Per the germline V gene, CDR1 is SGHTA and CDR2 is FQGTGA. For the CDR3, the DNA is TGTGCCAGCAGCCTACAGGGGGCAGGGGTGAACACTGAAGCTTTCTTT. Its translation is CASSLQGAGVNTEAFF.

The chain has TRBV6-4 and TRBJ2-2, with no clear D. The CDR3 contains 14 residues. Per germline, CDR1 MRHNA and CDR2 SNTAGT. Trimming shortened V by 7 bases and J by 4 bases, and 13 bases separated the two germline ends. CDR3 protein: CASTFRPGTGELFF. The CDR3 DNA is TGTGCCAGCACCTTCAGGCCCGGCACCGGGGAGCTGTTTTTT.

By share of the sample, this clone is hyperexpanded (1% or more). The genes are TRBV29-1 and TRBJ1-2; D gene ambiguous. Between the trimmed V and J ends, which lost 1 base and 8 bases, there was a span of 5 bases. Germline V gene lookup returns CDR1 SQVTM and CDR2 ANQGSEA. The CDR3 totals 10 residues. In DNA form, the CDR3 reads TGCAGCGTTGAAGGGTTCGGCTACACCTTC. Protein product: CSVEGFGYTF.

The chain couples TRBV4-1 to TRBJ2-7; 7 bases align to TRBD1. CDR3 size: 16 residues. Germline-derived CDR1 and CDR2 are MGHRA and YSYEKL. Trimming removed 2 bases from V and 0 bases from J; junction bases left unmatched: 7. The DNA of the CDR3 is TGCGCCAGCAGCCAAATACCCGGACAGGTCTCCTACGAGCAGTACTTC. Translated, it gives CASSQIPGQVSYEQYF.

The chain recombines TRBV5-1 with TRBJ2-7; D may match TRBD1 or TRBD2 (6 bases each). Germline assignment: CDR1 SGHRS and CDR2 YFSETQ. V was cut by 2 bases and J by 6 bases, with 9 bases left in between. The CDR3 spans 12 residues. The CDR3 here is CASSFTGAEQYF. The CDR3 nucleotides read TGCGCCAGCAGCTTTACGGGGGCCGAGCAGTACTTC.

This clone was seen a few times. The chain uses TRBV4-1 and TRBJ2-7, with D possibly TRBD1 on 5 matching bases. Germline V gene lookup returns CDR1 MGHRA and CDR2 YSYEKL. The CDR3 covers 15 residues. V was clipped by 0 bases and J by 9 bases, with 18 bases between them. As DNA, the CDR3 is TGCGCCAGCAGCCAAGATCGAGGACAAAGGTTGGGGCAGTACTTC. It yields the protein CASSQDRGQRLGQYF.

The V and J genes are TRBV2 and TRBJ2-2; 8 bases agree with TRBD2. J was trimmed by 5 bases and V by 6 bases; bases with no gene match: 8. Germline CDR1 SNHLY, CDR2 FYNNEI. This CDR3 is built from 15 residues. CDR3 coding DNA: TGTGCCAGCAGCCCGGGACTAGGGGTTACCGGGGAGCTGTTTTTT. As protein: CASSPGLGVTGELFF.

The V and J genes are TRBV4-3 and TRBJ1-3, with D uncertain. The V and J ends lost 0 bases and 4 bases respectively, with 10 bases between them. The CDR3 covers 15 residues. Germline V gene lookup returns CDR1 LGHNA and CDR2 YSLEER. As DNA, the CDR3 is TGCGCCAGCAGCCAAGAGGCCAGTTGGGGAAACACCATATATTTT. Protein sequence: CASSQEASWGNTIYF.

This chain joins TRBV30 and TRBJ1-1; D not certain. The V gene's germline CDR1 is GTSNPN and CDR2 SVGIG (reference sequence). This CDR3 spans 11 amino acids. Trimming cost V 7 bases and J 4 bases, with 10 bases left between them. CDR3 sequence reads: CASGRGTEAFF. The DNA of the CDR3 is TGTGCCTCAGGACGGGGCACTGAAGCTTTCTTT.

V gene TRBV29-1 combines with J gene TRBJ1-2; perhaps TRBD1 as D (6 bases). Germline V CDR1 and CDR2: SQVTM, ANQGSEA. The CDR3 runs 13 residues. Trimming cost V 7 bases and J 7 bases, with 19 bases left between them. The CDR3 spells CSASVQGSGGYTF. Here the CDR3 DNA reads TGCAGCGCTAGTGTACAGGGATCTGGTGGCTACACCTTC.

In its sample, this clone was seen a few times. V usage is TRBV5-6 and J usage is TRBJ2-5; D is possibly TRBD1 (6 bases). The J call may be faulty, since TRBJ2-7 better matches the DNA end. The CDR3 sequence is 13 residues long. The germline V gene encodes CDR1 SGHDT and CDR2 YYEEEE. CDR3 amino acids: CASSVDSRYEQYF. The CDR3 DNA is TGTGCCAGCAGCGTGGACAGTCGCTACGAGCAGTACTTC.

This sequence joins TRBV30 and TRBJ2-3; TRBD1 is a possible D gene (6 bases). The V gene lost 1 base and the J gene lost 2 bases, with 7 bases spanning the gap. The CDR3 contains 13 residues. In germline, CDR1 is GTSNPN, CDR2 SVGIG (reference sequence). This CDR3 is CAWSGQVTDTQYF. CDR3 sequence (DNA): TGTGCCTGGAGTGGACAGGTCACAGATACGCAGTATTTT.

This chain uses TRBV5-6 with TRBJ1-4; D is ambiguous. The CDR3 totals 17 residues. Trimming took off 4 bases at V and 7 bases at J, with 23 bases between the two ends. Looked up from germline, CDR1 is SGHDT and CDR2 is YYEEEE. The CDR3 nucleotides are TGTGCCAGCAGCGACGTCGGTGCGGGTTCTTTGGGTGAAAAACTGTTTTTT. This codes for CASSDVGAGSLGEKLFF.

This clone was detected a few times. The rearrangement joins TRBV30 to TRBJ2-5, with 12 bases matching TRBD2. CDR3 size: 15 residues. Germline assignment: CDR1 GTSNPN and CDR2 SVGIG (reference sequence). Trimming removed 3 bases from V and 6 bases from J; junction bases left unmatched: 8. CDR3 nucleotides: TGTGCCTGGAGGACTAGCGGGGGCCCGTTAAAGACCCAGTACTTC. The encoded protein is CAWRTSGGPLKTQYF.

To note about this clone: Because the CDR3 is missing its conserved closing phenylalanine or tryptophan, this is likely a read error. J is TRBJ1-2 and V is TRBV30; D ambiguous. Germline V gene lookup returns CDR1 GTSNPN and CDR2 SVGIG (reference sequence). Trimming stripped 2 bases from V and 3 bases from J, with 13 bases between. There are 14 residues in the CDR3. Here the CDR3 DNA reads TGTGCCTGGAGTCAAAACGGTCAGGACTATGGCTACACCCTC. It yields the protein CAWSQNGQDYGYTL.

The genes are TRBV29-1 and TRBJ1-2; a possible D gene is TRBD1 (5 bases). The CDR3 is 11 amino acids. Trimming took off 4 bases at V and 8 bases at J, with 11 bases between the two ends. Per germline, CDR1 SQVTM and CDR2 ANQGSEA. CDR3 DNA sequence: TGCAGCGTTGCCGGGACTGGAGGCTACACCTTC. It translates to CSVAGTGGYTF.

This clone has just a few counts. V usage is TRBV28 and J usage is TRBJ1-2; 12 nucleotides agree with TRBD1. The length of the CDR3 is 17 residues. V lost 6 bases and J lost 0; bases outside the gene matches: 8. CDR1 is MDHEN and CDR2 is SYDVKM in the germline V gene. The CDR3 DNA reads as TGTGCCAGCAGACCGTGGGACAGGGGGCCAACTAACTATGGCTACACCTTC. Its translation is CASRPWDRGPTNYGYTF.

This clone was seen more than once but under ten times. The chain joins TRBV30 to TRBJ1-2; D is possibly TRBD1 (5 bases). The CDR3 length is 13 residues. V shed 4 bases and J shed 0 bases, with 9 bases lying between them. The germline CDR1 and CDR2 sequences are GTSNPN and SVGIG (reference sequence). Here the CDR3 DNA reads TGTGCCTGGATGGCGGGGGCTAACTATGGCTACACCTTC. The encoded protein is CAWMAGANYGYTF.